The 31 T cell receptor beta chains below all came from one sample that was sequenced in a study of early stage breast cancer tumors. The assay was immunoSEQ multiplex PCR, and TCRdb's table has in-frame clones only and misses some. The sample yields over 25,000 clones, about 80% seen once. Sequencing was carried out using blood. These receptors all stem from a person aged 55 to 70 with breast cancer.

The CDR3 is CASSKLEGQDGYTF. CDR3 DNA sequence: TGTGCCAGCAGCAAATTGGAGGGACAGGATGGCTACACCTTC. This chain joins TRBV21-1 and TRBJ1-2; the table's D call, TRBD1, has no DNA check behind it. TRBV21-1 is assigned pseudogene status. The CDR3 contains 14 residues.

The rearrangement uses TRBV4-1 and TRBJ1-5, with D perhaps matching TRBD1 (6 bases). Trimming pared 2 bases from V and 7 bases from J, leaving 12 bases between. The CDR3 contains 14 residues. Germline V gene data show CDR1 as MGHRA and CDR2 as YSYEKL. The CDR3 DNA sequence: TGCGCCAGCAGCCAACCACAGGGAACGCAGCCCCAGCATTTT. Its translation: CASSQPQGTQPQHF.

CDR3 amino acids: CASSEWDTSNQPQHF. CDR3 in DNA: TGTGCCAGTAGTGAATGGGACACAAGCAATCAGCCCCAGCATTTT. V is TRBV19 and J is TRBJ1-5; D might be TRBD1 (6 bases). Germline CDR1 LNHDA, CDR2 SQIVND (reference sequence). V gave up 5 bases and J gave up 1 base, with 12 bases separating them. The CDR3 contains 15 residues.

The V gene is TRBV7-9, the J gene TRBJ2-7, with 9 bases aligning to TRBD2. Per germline, CDR1 SEHNR and CDR2 FQNEAQ (reference sequence). Germline trimming cut 0 bases from V and 3 bases from J; bases unmatched to any gene: 6. CDR3 length: 16 amino acids. CDR3 loop: CASSLAGSGSGYEQYF. CDR3 DNA sequence: TGTGCCAGCAGCTTAGCGGGTAGCGGGAGCGGCTACGAGCAGTACTTC.

The chain links TRBV27 to TRBJ1-2; TRBD1 might be the D (5 bases). CDR3 length equals 15 residues. Trimming took off 1 base at V and 1 base at J, with 10 bases between the two ends. Germline assignment: CDR1 MNHEY and CDR2 SMNVEV (reference sequence). The CDR3 DNA is TGTGCCAGCAGTTTATGGGGCGGTATTAACTATGGCTACACCTTC. This translates into CASSLWGGINYGYTF.

V usage is TRBV6-5 and J usage is TRBJ2-3; 7 nucleotides match TRBD2. The CDR3 loop spans 16 amino acids. Germline V gene data show CDR1 as MNHEY and CDR2 as SVGAGI. The V and J ends lost 0 bases and 4 bases, in that order; junction bases with no gene match: 7. CDR3 DNA sequence: TGTGCCAGCAGTTACTCTTCAGCGGGGCTCTCAGATACGCAGTATTTT. This sequence encodes CASSYSSAGLSDTQYF.

This chain links TRBV29-1 with TRBJ2-1; TRBD2 matches 7 bases. Germline V lookup: CDR1 SQVTM, CDR2 ANQGSEA. The CDR3 spans 15 residues. With V trimmed by 6 bases and J by 2 bases, 10 bases remained unmatched. The CDR3 bases are TGCAGCGTCCGCCCAACTAGCGCAACCTACAATGAGCAGTTCTTC. It codes for CSVRPTSATYNEQFF.

There are a few counts of this clone. This chain connects TRBV10-1 to TRBJ1-5; no clear D gene. The CDR3 totals 13 residues. With 5 bases removed from V and 3 bases from J, the gap between germline ends came to 8 bases. The germline CDR1 and CDR2 sequences are WNHNN and SYGVQD (reference sequence). CDR3 residues: CASSPGINQPQHF. CDR3 in DNA: TGCGCCAGCAGTCCAGGAATCAATCAGCCCCAGCATTTT.

V usage is TRBV19 and J usage is TRBJ2-1; 8 bases fit TRBD1. Germline assignment: CDR1 LNHDA and CDR2 SQIVND (reference sequence). There are 15 residues in the CDR3. With V trimmed by 5 bases and J by 8 bases, 11 bases remained unmatched. In DNA form, the CDR3 reads TGTGCCAGTAGTTCGCAGGGGGCCTGGGGACATGAGCAGTTCTTC. It yields the protein CASSSQGAWGHEQFF.

In regard to this clone: A read error may produce the germline difference seen at one junction end. The V call is TRBV6-5, the J call TRBJ1-1; TRBD1 might be the D (6 bases). CDR3 length: 13 residues. The germline gives CDR1 MNHEY, CDR2 SVGAGI. The CDR3 spells CASSYAGDTESFF. CDR3 DNA sequence: TGTGCCAGCAGTTATGCGGGGGACACTGAATCTTTCTTT.

V usage is TRBV14 and J usage is TRBJ2-2; 8 bases map to TRBD1. Germline-derived CDR1 and CDR2 are SGHDN and FVKESK. The CDR3 covers 16 residues. The ends lost 0 bases at V and 6 bases at J; junction bases unmatched: 6. The CDR3 sequence: CASSQDGRGPPGELFF. CDR3 nucleotide sequence: TGTGCCAGCAGCCAAGATGGCAGGGGGCCACCCGGGGAGCTGTTTTTT.

The rearrangement joins TRBV5-8 to TRBJ1-5; D possibly corresponds to TRBD1 (6 bases). The CDR3 runs to 14 residues. V lost 4 bases and J 3 bases, leaving 11 bases between the germline ends. Germline CDR1 SGHTS, CDR2 YDEGEE. CDR3: CASSPQGYNQPQHF. DNA for the CDR3: TGTGCCAGCAGCCCGCAGGGGTACAATCAGCCCCAGCATTTT. Supplemented by reference TRBV5-8 and TRBJ1-5, the full variable domain reads EAGVTQSPTHLIKTRGQQATLRCSPISGHTSVYWYQQALGLGLQFLLWYDEGEERNRGNFPPRFSGRQFPNYSSELNVNALELEDSALYLCASSPQGYNQPQHFGDGTRLSIL.

The chain uses TRBV16 and TRBJ2-5; weak D call: TRBD1 (6 bases). The CDR3 has 15 amino acids. Germline CDR1 KGHSY, CDR2 FQNENV. With 2 bases removed from V and 5 bases from J, the gap between germline ends came to 15 bases. The CDR3 DNA is TGTGCCAGCAGCCAAGTTTCAGGGGCTCGGGAGACCCAGTACTTC. Its protein product is CASSQVSGARETQYF.

The chain uses TRBV7-2 and TRBJ2-1; no clear D. Trimming removed 4 bases from V and 7 bases from J, with 14 bases in between. CDR1 is SGHTA and CDR2 is FQGNSA in the germline V gene. This CDR3 region has 14 residues. The CDR3 loop is CASSSPPGLNEQFF. The CDR3 DNA reads as TGTGCCAGCAGCTCCCCTCCCGGGTTGAATGAGCAGTTCTTC.

The DNA for the CDR3 is TGTGCCAGCAGCTCCGGGACTAGCGGGAGACTGAATGAGCAGTTCTTC. Protein sequence: CASSSGTSGRLNEQFF. The gene calls are TRBV7-9 and TRBJ2-1, with TRBD2 matching over 14 bases. CDR3 length: 16 residues. The junction had 6 bases not matched to a gene; V was cut back by 4 bases and J by 7 bases. Germline V gene sequence: CDR1 SEHNR, CDR2 FQNEAQ (reference sequence).

This clone was counted a single time. The chain couples TRBV5-4 to TRBJ2-7, with D uncertain. The length of the CDR3 is 13 residues. Germline lookup yields CDR1 SGHNT and CDR2 YYREEE (reference sequence). V lost 4 bases to trimming and J lost 0 bases, with 8 bases between them. CDR3 DNA sequence: TGTGCCAGCAGCGAAGCGACCTCCTACGAGCAGTACTTC. This codes for CASSEATSYEQYF.

This clone has a single count. The rearrangement uses TRBV6-1 and TRBJ2-7, with TRBD2 as a possible D gene (5 bases). Trimming removed 7 bases from V and 0 bases from J, with 10 bases in between. Germline V CDR1 and CDR2: MNHNS, SASEGT. The CDR3 has 13 residues. CDR3 sequence (DNA): TGTGCCAGCAATCCGGGGAACTCCTACGAGCAGTACTTC. It specifies CASNPGNSYEQYF.

This sequence joins TRBV30 and TRBJ1-5, with a possible D match to TRBD1 (5 bases). Germline V lookup: CDR1 GTSNPN, CDR2 SVGIG (reference sequence). The CDR3 runs 13 residues. V was cut by 3 bases and J by 4 bases, with 10 bases left in between. The CDR3 sequence: CAWRGRGNQPQHF. The CDR3 DNA is TGTGCCTGGAGGGGGCGGGGAAATCAGCCCCAGCATTTT.

This clone was detected only once. This chain uses TRBV7-9 with TRBJ2-7; no reliable D call. The germline CDR1 and CDR2 sequences are SEHNR and FQNEAQ (reference sequence). V lost 0 bases to trimming and J lost 6 bases, with 6 bases between them. The CDR3 has 12 residues. In DNA form, the CDR3 reads TGTGCCAGCAGCTTAGCACAGAGCGAGCAGTACTTC. Translating it yields CASSLAQSEQYF.

This chain links TRBV7-2 with TRBJ2-7, with D possibly TRBD1 on 5 matching bases. The ends were cut back, 5 bases at V and 3 bases at J, with 8 bases in the middle. Germline CDR1 SGHTA, CDR2 FQGNSA. The CDR3 has 12 residues. The CDR3 loop reads CASSQTGYEQYF. The CDR3 nucleotides read TGTGCCAGCAGCCAAACAGGCTACGAGCAGTACTTC.

The J gene is TRBJ2-7, the V gene TRBV6-6; possible D gene TRBD1, 6 bases. V gave up 5 bases and J gave up 5 bases, with 19 bases separating them. This CDR3 has 15 residues. CDR1 and CDR2 (germline): MNHNY, SVGAGI (reference sequence). The CDR3 DNA reads as TGTGCCAGCAGTACCCCTCTCCTTCAGGGGAACGAGCAGTACTTC. It yields the protein CASSTPLLQGNEQYF.

This clone was picked up one time. The chain has TRBV28 and TRBJ2-4, with D possibly TRBD2 on 5 matching bases. The CDR3 totals 17 residues. The V and J ends lost 3 bases and 1 base respectively, with 16 bases between them. Germline CDR1 is MDHEN and CDR2 is SYDVKM. DNA for the CDR3: TGTGCCAGCAGTTTCAAGCTACTAGGAGAGGCCAAAAACATTCAGTACTTC. Its protein is CASSFKLLGEAKNIQYF.

This chain links TRBV28 with TRBJ2-7; 9 bases agree with TRBD2. The CDR3 covers 15 residues. V gave up 5 bases and J gave up 6 bases; unmatched junction bases: 11. Germline V lookup: CDR1 MDHEN, CDR2 SYDVKM. The CDR3 region is CASSPSSLAGPEQYF. As DNA, the CDR3 is TGTGCCAGCAGTCCTTCTTCACTAGCGGGCCCCGAGCAGTACTTC.

This clone has only a few counts. The gene calls are TRBV7-9 and TRBJ1-2; weak D call: TRBD1 (5 bases). The V gene's germline CDR1 is SEHNR and CDR2 FQNEAQ (reference sequence). V was shortened by 3 bases and J by 5 bases, with 25 bases between the two germline ends. This CDR3 spans 18 amino acids. CDR3 sequence: CASSFAIAGRISGYGYTF. Here the CDR3 DNA reads TGTGCCAGCAGCTTTGCCATCGCGGGACGCATCTCGGGGTATGGCTACACCTTC. The full variable domain, with the rest looked up from reference TRBV7-9 and TRBJ1-2, is DTGVSQNPRHKITKRGQNVTFRCDPISEHNRLYWYRQTLGQGPEFLTYFQNEAQLEKSRLLSDRFSAERPKGSFSTLEIQRTEQGDSAMYLCASSFAIAGRISGYGYTFGSGTRLTVV.

Only a few counts were recorded for this clone. This chain connects TRBV12-5 to TRBJ2-3; 7 bases agree with TRBD2. The germline V gene encodes CDR1 LGHNT and CDR2 FRNRAP. The CDR3 has 13 residues. V lost 5 bases and J lost 7; bases outside the gene matches: 6. For the CDR3, the DNA is TGTGCTAGTGGTCCGGGGGGATTAAATACGCAGTATTTT. It specifies CASGPGGLNTQYF.

The chain joins TRBV28 to TRBJ1-5, with 8 nucleotides matching TRBD1. This CDR3 is built from 12 residues. V gave up 8 bases and J gave up 4 bases; unmatched junction bases: 1. The germline CDR1 and CDR2 sequences are MDHEN and SYDVKM. CDR3 nucleotides: TGTGCCAGCGGGACAGGTAATCAGCCCCAGCATTTT. Translating it yields CASGTGNQPQHF.

The gene calls are TRBV7-9 and TRBJ1-5; D remains ambiguous. The V and J ends lost 4 bases and 4 bases respectively, with 8 bases between them. This CDR3 has 13 amino acids. In germline, CDR1 is SEHNR, CDR2 FQNEAQ (reference sequence). DNA for the CDR3: TGTGCCAGCAGCTCCCTAGGAAATCAGCCCCAGCATTTT. It translates to CASSSLGNQPQHF.

This chain connects TRBV14 to TRBJ1-3; no reliable D call. V was clipped by 5 bases and J by 2 bases, with 7 bases between them. Germline V lookup: CDR1 SGHDN, CDR2 FVKESK. The CDR3 has 13 amino acids. CDR3 coding DNA: TGTGCCAGCAGCATTCCTGCTGGAAACACCATATATTTT. It encodes CASSIPAGNTIYF.

The rearrangement joins TRBV4-1 to TRBJ1-2; 7 bases are a match to TRBD1. Germline CDR1 reads MGHRA; CDR2 reads YSYEKL. Germline trimming cut 1 base from V and 2 bases from J; bases unmatched to any gene: 1. This CDR3 has 14 amino acids. CDR3 in DNA: TGCGCCAGCAGCCAAGGGGGACAGAACTATGGCTACACCTTC. This sequence encodes CASSQGGQNYGYTF.

The chain uses TRBV7-9 and TRBJ1-2; TRBD1 might be the D (5 bases). V was cut by 5 bases and J by 0 bases, with 13 bases left in between. This CDR3 region has 15 residues. The germline V gene encodes CDR1 SEHNR and CDR2 FQNEAQ (reference sequence). The CDR3 nucleotides are TGTGCCAGCAGCCCCCCCGACAGCTCTAACTATGGCTACACCTTC. This gives the protein CASSPPDSSNYGYTF.

The gene calls are TRBV30 and TRBJ2-2; D perhaps matches TRBD1 (6 bases). The CDR3 runs to 14 residues. Looked up from germline, CDR1 is GTSNPN and CDR2 is SVGIG (reference sequence). Trimming stripped 5 bases from V and 0 bases from J, with 10 bases between. CDR3 in amino acids: CAWAGTSNTGELFF. CDR3 sequence (DNA): TGTGCCTGGGCCGGGACATCGAACACCGGGGAGCTGTTTTTT.